The entry below gives a single T cell receptor delta chain sequence along with its context. By sample share, this clone is large (0.1 to 1%). The antigen it binds to is not known. It has no much larger one-base neighbor in the sample; base qualities were not kept. The sample is drawn from a study of delta chains in infants with herpesvirus infections (TCRdb year 2023). For the wider study: The study prospectively followed a Ugandan infant birth cohort from birth to characterize gammadelta T cell responses to primary cytomegalovirus (CMV) infection. Belgian fetal and cord blood gammadelta TCR data that had been published previously were included solely for comparison and were not produced in this cohort. From PBMC, gammadelta TCRs were sequenced for roughly 18 CMV-infected infants (one congenitally infected) and eight or nine CMV-uninfected infants who had sufficient sample available. The study searched for a public fetal Vdelta1/Vgamma8 gammadelta TCR clonotype in infants who acquired CMV infection after birth. Infant blood samples were grouped into approximate age categories of 1.5, 4, 8 and 12 months.

Libraries were constructed by RT-PCR. TCR cDNA was generated by reverse transcription of PBMC RNA with SuperScript II and gamma-chain- and delta-chain-specific primers. After purification with AMPure XP beads, the cDNA was amplified and indexed with Illumina adapters using the Nextera XT Index Kit. An Illumina MiSeq with a V2 300-cycle kit was used to sequence the gammadelta TCR libraries. The authors' pipeline ran thus. Using MiXCR v2.1.12, CDR3 sequences were assembled, and reads were mapped onto D, J and V genes obtained from GenBank. VDJtools v1.2.1 was used to analyze the repertoires of the CDR3 clonotypes. TCRdb reran clone calling on the public reads with CATT; rows sharing one DNA sequence were then combined. TCRdb assigned the V and J calls; the authors' analysis was not used. The sample contains roughly 400 delta-chain clones, roughly 6.8% of them found a single time. The ten largest clones take up about a sixth of the sample.

In Kampala, Uganda, pregnant women receiving prenatal care were recruited and their infants were enrolled, and documentation of maternal HIV status was required. Families received weekly visits, and collection of infant clinical information, oral swabs and peripheral blood began at 6 weeks of age and continued every 4 months after that. After blood was collected in heparin tubes, PBMC were isolated using Ficoll-Paque density gradient centrifugation and then cryopreserved. The germline V gene encodes CDR1 TSWWSYY and CDR2 QGS. At the junction V is shortened by 3 bases and J by 4 bases; bases outside the gene matches: 23. The CDR3 goes from the cysteine to the phenylalanine over 22 residues. The sequence is cut down to CDR3 DNA, 66 bases in frame from base 1. What the work shows at the level of the full study, not this receptor alone: Public-clonotype frequency among Vdelta1 cells appeared to be inversely correlated with age at infection and was observed to decay rapidly, seemingly without persisting beyond roughly two months. A small sample size and the lack of race- or environment-matched controls were noted by the authors, because CMV is acquired by nearly all Ugandans before adulthood. In CMV-uninfected infants, the public clonotype might still be present but below the detection limit. The public Vdelta1 clonotype was detected in 4 of 18 CMV-infected infants, namely three infected postnatally before 120 days of age and the congenitally infected infant. The public clonotype was detected only at the first time point after infection and was not found in uninfected infants or in infants infected after 120 days.

This receptor chain uses TRDV1 and TRDJ2; TRDD3 fits 10 bases in the junction. The sequence was obtained from a human donor who was a Ugandan infant, either HIV-exposed or HIV-unexposed (not recorded which). The sample was peripheral blood, taken at time point 2 of longitudinal follow-up. The CDR3 in this case is CALGDVGPSTGGCMGQTAQLFF. The DNA reads TGTGCTCTTGGGGATGTGGGACCTTCTACTGGGGGATGTATGGGTCAGACAGCACAACTCTTCTTT.